The clone carrying this T cell receptor beta chain turned up a few times. Its antigen remains unidentified. TCRdb itself ran the 5' RACE reads through MiXCR, one entry per CDR3 protein. The sample records roughly 220,000 distinct CDR3 sequences, around 9.1% being singletons. This record belongs to a study of T-cell memory formation after mild COVID-19. Study-level results: The study found contracting CD4+ clones mainly in CM and EM and contracting CD8+ clones in EMRA. Cross-reactive memory seemingly joined, as some responding clones were found in pre-infection memory. Specificity for SARS-CoV-2 was not confirmed among the second-wave clones peaking on day 37. Later expanders leaned CD4+, whereas clones that contracted between day 15 and 85 were balanced CD4/CD8.

CDR1 and CDR2 from the germline V gene are SNHLY and FYNNEI. Trimming left V 0 bases short and J 3 bases short, with 11 bases between. The CDR3 consists of 15 residues. The chain has TRBV2 and TRBJ2-5; D might be TRBD1 (5 bases). What was sequenced was PBMCs or a T cell subset sorted from them (not recorded which). This TCR was recovered from a man younger than 30 who had mild COVID-19 (a few samples of this study predate the infection). Cell type and time point are not known. CDR3 in DNA: TGTGCCAGCAGTGAAGCGCTAGGGGTTGAAGAGACCCAGTACTTC. Translated: CASSEALGVEETQYF.